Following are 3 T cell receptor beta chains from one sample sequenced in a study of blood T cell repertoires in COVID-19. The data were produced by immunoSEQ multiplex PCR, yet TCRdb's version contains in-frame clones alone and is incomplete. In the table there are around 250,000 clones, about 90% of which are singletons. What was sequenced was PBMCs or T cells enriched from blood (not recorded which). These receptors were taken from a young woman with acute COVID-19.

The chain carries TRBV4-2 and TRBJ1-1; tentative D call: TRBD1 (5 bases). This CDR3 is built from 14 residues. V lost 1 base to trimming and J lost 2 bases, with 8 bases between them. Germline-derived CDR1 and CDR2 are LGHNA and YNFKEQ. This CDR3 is CASSQGRTNTEAFF. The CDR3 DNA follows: TGTGCCAGCAGCCAAGGTCGGACAAACACTGAAGCTTTCTTT.

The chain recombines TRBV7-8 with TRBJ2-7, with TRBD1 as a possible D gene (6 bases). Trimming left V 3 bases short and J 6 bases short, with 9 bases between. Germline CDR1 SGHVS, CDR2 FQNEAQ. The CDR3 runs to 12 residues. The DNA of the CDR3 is TGTGCCAGCAGCTTCGAAGGGGGCGAGCAGTACTTC. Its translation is CASSFEGGEQYF.

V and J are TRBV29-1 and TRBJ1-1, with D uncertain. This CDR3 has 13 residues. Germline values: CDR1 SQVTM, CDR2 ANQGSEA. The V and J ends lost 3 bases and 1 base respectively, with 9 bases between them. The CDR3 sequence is CSVDAEENTEAFF. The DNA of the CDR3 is TGCAGCGTTGACGCGGAGGAGAACACTGAAGCTTTCTTT.